A selection of T cell receptor beta chains follows, all from one sample in a study of cytomegalovirus exposure and HLA in healthy donors. The assay was immunoSEQ multiplex PCR, and TCRdb's table has in-frame clones only and misses some. Found here are some 130,000 clones, roughly three quarters of them singletons; the top ten hold around 3%. Specimen: PBMCs. All receptors come from a man between 40 and 49 years old in good health and CMV-seronegative. CDR3s leave out the opening cysteine and the closing phenylalanine or tryptophan.

ASSLGGQSYEQY	TRBV11-2	TRBJ2-7
AWTSSYEQY	TRBV30	TRBJ2-7
ASSPRGSGGATDTQY	TRBV19	TRBJ2-3
ASSGQHGYT	TRBV2	TRBJ1-2
ASSQVRTGAYEQY	TRBV4-1	TRBJ2-7
AISGRGLAGINTGELF	TRBV10-3	TRBJ2-2
ASRQVANKGPQH	TRBV7-2	TRBJ1-5
ASSFEGEGDTQY	TRBV5-1	TRBJ2-3
ASSLRSNEQF	TRBV5-4	TRBJ2-1
ASSTPHRGQRVGYT	TRBV19	TRBJ1-2
ASSPTRDRGNEQY	TRBV19	TRBJ2-7
ASSLAGGMNEKLF	TRBV5-4	TRBJ1-4
SVPKNTEAF	TRBV29-1	TRBJ1-1
ASGLVLMRGLNTGELF	TRBV12-5	TRBJ2-2
ASSIEAGDPLPNYGYT	TRBV19	TRBJ1-2
ASSQGQGYGTEAF	TRBV5-6	TRBJ1-1
ASSYPGGGREKLF	TRBV7-8	TRBJ1-4
ASSYGTGANYGYT	TRBV6-6	TRBJ1-2
ASSFVGGVGELF	TRBV6-5	TRBJ2-2
ASSQSGAYGYT	TRBV14	TRBJ1-2
ASSAGLAGGRAEQY	TRBV7-3	TRBJ2-7
ASSRGTGYQPQH	TRBV6-5	TRBJ1-5
ASSPGLAGGLLTGELF	TRBV9	TRBJ2-2
ASSLAGAQNIQY	TRBV11-1	TRBJ2-4
ASSARQEAIQY	TRBV9	TRBJ2-4
ASSATQGVGYT	TRBV19	TRBJ1-2
ASSLGSGSGIYEQY	TRBV11-3	TRBJ2-7
ASSFNTDTQY	TRBV27	TRBJ2-3
ASRGRGGGELF	TRBV6-5	TRBJ2-2
ASRRRGSSEKLF	TRBV5-6	TRBJ1-4
ASRGTGTTTGELF	TRBV27	TRBJ2-2
ASRLGQAGGSTDTQY	TRBV5-4	TRBJ2-3
ASSIRGGTAGAPYSNQPQH	TRBV19	TRBJ1-5
ASSILPLAGGRDEQY	TRBV19	TRBJ2-7
ASSFLGQTYSNQPQH	TRBV5-6	TRBJ1-5
ASSLGTPNTEAF	TRBV7-9	TRBJ1-1